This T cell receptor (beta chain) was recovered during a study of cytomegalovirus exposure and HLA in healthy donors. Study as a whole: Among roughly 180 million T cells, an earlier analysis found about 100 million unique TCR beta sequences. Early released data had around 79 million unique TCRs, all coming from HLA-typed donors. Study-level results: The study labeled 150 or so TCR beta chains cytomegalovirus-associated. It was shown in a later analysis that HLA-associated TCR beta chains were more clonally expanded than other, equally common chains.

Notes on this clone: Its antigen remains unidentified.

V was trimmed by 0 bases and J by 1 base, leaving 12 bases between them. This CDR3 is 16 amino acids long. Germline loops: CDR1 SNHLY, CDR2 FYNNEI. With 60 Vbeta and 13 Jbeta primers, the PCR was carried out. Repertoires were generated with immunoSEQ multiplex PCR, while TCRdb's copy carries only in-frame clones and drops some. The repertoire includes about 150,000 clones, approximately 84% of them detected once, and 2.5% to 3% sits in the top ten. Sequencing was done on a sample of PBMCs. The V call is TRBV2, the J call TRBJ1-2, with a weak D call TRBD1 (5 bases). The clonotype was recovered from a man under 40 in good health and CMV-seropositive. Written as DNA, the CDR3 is TGTGCCAGCAGTGAAGCAATAGGGGCTATTAACTATGGCTACACCTTC. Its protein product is CASSEAIGAINYGYTF.